Each of the 10 T cell receptor beta chains below was sequenced from the same sample in a study of neurological immune-mediated disorders. TCRdb independently ran MiXCR on the 5' RACE reads; one entry per CDR3 protein. The repertoire includes under 60,000 distinct CDR3 sequences, about 23% of them detected once, and around 23% sits in the top ten. Sequenced sample: PBMCs. Receptor source: a woman aged 70-85 years in good health.

This clonotype showed up many times. This chain joins TRBV25-1 and TRBJ2-1, with D tentatively TRBD2 (5 bases). This CDR3 spans 16 amino acids. The V and J ends lost 2 bases and 5 bases respectively, with 16 bases between them. Germline V gene lookup returns CDR1 MGHDK and CDR2 SYGVNS. CDR3 protein: CASSEPSGRGNNEQFF. The DNA of the CDR3 is TGTGCCAGCAGTGAACCCTCGGGCCGGGGAAACAATGAGCAGTTCTTC.

This clonotype was seen at least ten times. The chain uses TRBV10-3 and TRBJ1-2; D is unclear. The CDR3 length is 12 residues. CDR1 is ENHRY, CDR2 SYGVKD, per germline. The V gene lost 2 bases and the J gene lost 2 bases, with 3 bases spanning the gap. CDR3 bases: TGTGCCATCAGTGAGGGCAACTATGGCTACACCTTC. Protein sequence: CAISEGNYGYTF.

This clonotype was recorded at least ten times. J is TRBJ1-3 and V is TRBV6-5; D is uncertain. V was clipped by 6 bases and J by 2 bases, with 8 bases between them. Per the germline V gene, CDR1 is MNHEY and CDR2 is SVGAGI. The CDR3 loop spans 13 amino acids. CDR3 amino acids: CASRVPAGNTIYF. The CDR3 nucleotides read TGTGCCAGCAGGGTCCCGGCTGGAAACACCATATATTTT.

Points on this clonotype: Given a much more abundant clone one base away, this may be a read error. V is TRBV4-1 and J is TRBJ2-1; D gene uncertain. Germline-derived CDR1 and CDR2 are MGHRA and YSYEKL. The CDR3 length is 15 residues. V was trimmed by 3 bases and J by 1 base, leaving 10 bases between them. The CDR3 coding sequence is TGCGCCAGCAGCCACCACCAGCTATCCTACAATGAGCAGTTCTTC. It codes for CASSHHQLSYNEQFF.

This clonotype appeared many times. J is TRBJ1-1 and V is TRBV5-1; 8 positions match TRBD1. Trimming cost V 4 bases and J 11 bases; bases outside gene matches: 10. Germline assignment: CDR1 SGHRS and CDR2 YFSETQ. This CDR3 has 13 residues. CDR3 in amino acids: CASSTIDRGGAFF. The CDR3 bases are TGCGCCAGCAGCACTATCGACAGGGGAGGCGCTTTCTTT.

This clonotype appeared many times. The chain couples TRBV2 to TRBJ1-4, with D uncertain. V was pared by 3 bases and J by 7 bases, with 6 bases between. CDR3 length: 12 amino acids. CDR1 is SNHLY and CDR2 is FYNNEI in the germline V gene. The CDR3 DNA sequence: TGTGCCAGCAGTGATTGGCTTGAAAAACTGTTTTTT. Its protein is CASSDWLEKLFF.

Many counts were recorded for this clonotype. The V call is TRBV9, the J call TRBJ2-6; D remains unclear. This CDR3 is 16 amino acids long. Per germline, CDR1 SGDLS and CDR2 YYNGEE. V lost 0 bases and J 0 bases, leaving 7 bases between the germline ends. CDR3 nucleotides: TGTGCCAGCAGCGTAGCTAGTTTCTCTGGGGCCAACGTCCTGACTTTC. Protein: CASSVASFSGANVLTF.

This clonotype has ten or more counts. This sequence joins TRBV4-2 and TRBJ1-6; D is undetermined. V lost 7 bases and J 4 bases, leaving 8 bases between the germline ends. The CDR3 loop spans 13 amino acids. Looked up from germline, CDR1 is LGHNA and CDR2 is YNFKEQ. The CDR3 coding sequence is TGTGCCAGCACCGACCAATATAATTCACCCCTCCACTTT. It encodes CASTDQYNSPLHF.

This clonotype was seen ten or more times. The genes are TRBV7-2 and TRBJ2-2, with 16 bases fitting TRBD2. After removal of 5 bases from V and 6 bases from J, the junction contained 3 bases not matched to a gene. This CDR3 region has 16 residues. Germline V lookup: CDR1 SGHTA, CDR2 FQGNSA. CDR3 in DNA: TGTGCCAGCAGCGAGGGACTAGCGGGAGGGTCCGGGGAGCTGTTTTTT. Translation gives CASSEGLAGGSGELFF.

This clonotype was picked up a small number of times. This chain uses TRBV7-9 with TRBJ2-1; 8 nucleotides match TRBD2. V was clipped by 3 bases and J by 0 bases; unmatched bases: 10. This CDR3 is 18 amino acids long. The germline gives CDR1 SEHNR, CDR2 FQNEAQ (reference sequence). CDR3 in DNA: TGTGCCAGCAGCTTCTGGCTAGCGGGCATCAGCTCCTACAATGAGCAGTTCTTC. This codes for CASSFWLAGISSYNEQFF.